This TCR beta chain appears in the sequencing data of a study of cytotoxic CD8 clonotypes in ibrutinib-treated CLL. As concerns this clone: The antigen is unknown.

Findings and caveats of the study: At progression, clonality fell back toward baseline after rising at ibrutinib response. The study found baseline clonality above age-matched healthy donors, tracking circulating CD8+ T-cell counts. With treatment, public clonotypes, which were uncommon, either contracted or remained stable.

V gave up 4 bases and J gave up 7 bases, with 11 bases separating them. Germline values: CDR1 KGHSH, CDR2 LQKENI. This CDR3 comprises 13 residues. Depth targeted 1 in 200,000 to 1 in 1 million T cells, averaging approximately 10x coverage per clonotype. Measured with immunoSEQ multiplex PCR; TCRdb has only the in-frame clones, and not every one. The sample carries about 200,000 clones, about 72% recorded once. The sequencing here drew on PBMCs, taken after 24 months of ibrutinib treatment. The source is a human donor with chronic lymphocytic leukemia. This chain links TRBV18 with TRBJ2-1, with a possible D match to TRBD1 (6 bases). This CDR3 reads CASSRDKTNEQFF. The CDR3 DNA sequence: TGTGCCAGCTCACGGGACAAAACTAATGAGCAGTTCTTC.